The subject of this entry is one TCR beta chain. Assay: immunoSEQ multiplex PCR; the TCRdb copy retains only in-frame clones and omits some. Found here are approximately 2.5 million clones, roughly 93% of them singletons; the top ten hold about 0.38%. This sample is part of a study of shared clonotypes between healthy human individuals. The ends were cut back, 1 base at V and 4 bases at J, with 7 bases in the middle. CDR1 and CDR2 (germline): LNHNV, YYDKDF (reference sequence). The CDR3 totals 14 residues. The sequence was obtained from a man between 18 and 29 years old in good health. Some clones in this sample may be carry-over from other donors' samples. The sample comprised naive CD4+ T cells from PBMCs. Indicated subset: CD45RA+ positively selected. This chain connects TRBV15 to TRBJ2-2; D is unclear. For the CDR3, the DNA is TGTGCCACCAGCAGAGGTCAGTCCACCGGGGAGCTGTTTTTT. It is translated as CATSRGQSTGELFF.